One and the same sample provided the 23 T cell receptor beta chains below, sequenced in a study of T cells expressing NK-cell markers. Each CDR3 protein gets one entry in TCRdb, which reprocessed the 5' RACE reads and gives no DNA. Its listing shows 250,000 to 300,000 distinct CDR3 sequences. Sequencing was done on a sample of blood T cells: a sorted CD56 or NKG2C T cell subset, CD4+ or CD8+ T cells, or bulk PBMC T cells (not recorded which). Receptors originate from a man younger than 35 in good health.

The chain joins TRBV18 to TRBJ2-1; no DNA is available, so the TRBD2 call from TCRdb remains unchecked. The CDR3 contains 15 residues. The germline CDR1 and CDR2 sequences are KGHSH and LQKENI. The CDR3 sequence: CASSPPSRVYNEQFF.

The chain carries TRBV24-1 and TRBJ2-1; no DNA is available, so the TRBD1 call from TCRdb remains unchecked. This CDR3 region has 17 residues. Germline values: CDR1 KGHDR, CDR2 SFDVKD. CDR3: CATSDFPGQGKYNEQFF.

CDR3 sequence reads: CASSLVPSGSWNEQFF. V and J are TRBV11-2 and TRBJ2-1; the D gene TCRdb calls, TRBD2, cannot be checked with no DNA. Looked up from germline, CDR1 is SGHAT and CDR2 is FQNNGV. The CDR3 is 16 amino acids. The full variable domain, completed using reference TRBV11-2 and TRBJ2-1, is EAGVAQSPRYKIIEKRQSVAFWCNPISGHATLYWYQQILGQGPKLLIQFQNNGVVDDSQLPKDRFSAERLKGVDSTLKIQPAKLEDSAVYLCASSLVPSGSWNEQFFGPGTRLTVL.

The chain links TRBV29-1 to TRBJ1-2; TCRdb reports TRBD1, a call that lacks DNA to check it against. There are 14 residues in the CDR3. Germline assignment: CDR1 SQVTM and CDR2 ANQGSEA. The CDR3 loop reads CSVGQGAIGYGYTF.

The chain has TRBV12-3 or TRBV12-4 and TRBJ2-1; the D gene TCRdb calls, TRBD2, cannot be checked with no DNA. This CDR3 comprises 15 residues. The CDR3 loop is CASSPSTSSYNEQFF.

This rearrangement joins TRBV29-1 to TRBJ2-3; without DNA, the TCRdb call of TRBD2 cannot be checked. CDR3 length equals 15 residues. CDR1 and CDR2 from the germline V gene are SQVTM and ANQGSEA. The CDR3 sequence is CSEVPGLAATDTQYF.

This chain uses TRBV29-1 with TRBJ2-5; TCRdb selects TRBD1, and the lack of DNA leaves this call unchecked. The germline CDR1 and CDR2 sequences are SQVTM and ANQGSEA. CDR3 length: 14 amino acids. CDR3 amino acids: CSMHRRELQETQYF. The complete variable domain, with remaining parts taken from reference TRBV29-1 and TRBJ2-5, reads SAVISQKPSRDICQRGTSLTIQCQVDSQVTMMFWYRQQPGQSLTLIATANQGSEATYESGFVIDKFPISRPNLTFSTLTVSNMSPEDSSIYLCSMHRRELQETQYFGPGTRLLVL.

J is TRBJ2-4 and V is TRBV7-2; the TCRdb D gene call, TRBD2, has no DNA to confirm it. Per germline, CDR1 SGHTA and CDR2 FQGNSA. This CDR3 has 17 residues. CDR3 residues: CASSLAQREAAKNIQYF.

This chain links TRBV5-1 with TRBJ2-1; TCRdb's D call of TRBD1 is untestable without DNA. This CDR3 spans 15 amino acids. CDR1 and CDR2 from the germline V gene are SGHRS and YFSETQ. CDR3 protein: CASSMGQGRMNEQFF.

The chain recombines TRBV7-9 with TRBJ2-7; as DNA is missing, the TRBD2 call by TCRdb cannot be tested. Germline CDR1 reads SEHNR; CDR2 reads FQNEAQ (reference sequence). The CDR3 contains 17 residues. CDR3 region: CASSPLGGSGRRGEQYF.

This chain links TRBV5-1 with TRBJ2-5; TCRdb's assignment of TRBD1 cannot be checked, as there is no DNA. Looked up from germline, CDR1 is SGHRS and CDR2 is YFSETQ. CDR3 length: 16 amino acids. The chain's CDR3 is CASSLRGQGAGETQYF. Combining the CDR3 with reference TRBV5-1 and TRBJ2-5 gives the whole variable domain KAGVTQTPRYLIKTRGQQVTLSCSPISGHRSVSWYQQTPGQGLQFLFEYFSETQRNKGNFPGRFSGRQFSNSRSEMNVSTLELGDSALYLCASSLRGQGAGETQYFGPGTRLLVL.

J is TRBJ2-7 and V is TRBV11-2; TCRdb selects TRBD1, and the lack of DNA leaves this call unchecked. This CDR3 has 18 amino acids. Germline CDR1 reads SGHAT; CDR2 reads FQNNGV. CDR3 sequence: CASSLEPPDSTGVYEQYF.

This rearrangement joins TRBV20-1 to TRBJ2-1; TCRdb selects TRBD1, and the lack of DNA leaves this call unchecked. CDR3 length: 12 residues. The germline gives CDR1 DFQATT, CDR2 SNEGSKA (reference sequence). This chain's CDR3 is CSAYQGLDEQFF.

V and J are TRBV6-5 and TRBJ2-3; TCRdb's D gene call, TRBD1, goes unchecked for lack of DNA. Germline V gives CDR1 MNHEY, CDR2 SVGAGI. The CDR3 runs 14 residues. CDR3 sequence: CASSWAGVADTQYF.

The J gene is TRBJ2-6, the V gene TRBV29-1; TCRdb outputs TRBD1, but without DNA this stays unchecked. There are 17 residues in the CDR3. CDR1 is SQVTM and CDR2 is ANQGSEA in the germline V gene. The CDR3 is CSVEVGDSFSGANVLTF. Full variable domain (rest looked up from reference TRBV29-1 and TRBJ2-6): SAVISQKPSRDICQRGTSLTIQCQVDSQVTMMFWYRQQPGQSLTLIATANQGSEATYESGFVIDKFPISRPNLTFSTLTVSNMSPEDSSIYLCSVEVGDSFSGANVLTFGAGSRLTVL.

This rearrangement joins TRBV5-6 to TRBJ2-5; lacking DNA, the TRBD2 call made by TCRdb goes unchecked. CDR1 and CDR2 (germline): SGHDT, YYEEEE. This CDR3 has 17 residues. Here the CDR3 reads CASSPTINWVESETQYF.

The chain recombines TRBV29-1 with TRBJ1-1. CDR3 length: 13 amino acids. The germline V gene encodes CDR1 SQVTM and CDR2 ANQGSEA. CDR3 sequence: CSVHKNRDTEAFF.

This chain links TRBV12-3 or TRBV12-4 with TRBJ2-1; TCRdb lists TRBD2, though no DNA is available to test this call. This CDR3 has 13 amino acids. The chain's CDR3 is CASSLIYEGESVF.

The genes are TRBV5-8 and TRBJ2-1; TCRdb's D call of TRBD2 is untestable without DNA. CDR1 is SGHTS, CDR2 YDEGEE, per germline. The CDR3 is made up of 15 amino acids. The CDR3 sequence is CASSAQGLLYNEQFF.

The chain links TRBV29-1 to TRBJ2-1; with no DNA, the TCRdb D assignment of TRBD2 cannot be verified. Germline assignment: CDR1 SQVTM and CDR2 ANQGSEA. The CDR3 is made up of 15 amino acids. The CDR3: CSVAYRLAGSNEQFF.

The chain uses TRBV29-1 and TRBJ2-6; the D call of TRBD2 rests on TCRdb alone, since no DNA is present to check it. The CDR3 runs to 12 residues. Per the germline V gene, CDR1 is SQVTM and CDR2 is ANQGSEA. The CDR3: CSVGQGDNVLTF.

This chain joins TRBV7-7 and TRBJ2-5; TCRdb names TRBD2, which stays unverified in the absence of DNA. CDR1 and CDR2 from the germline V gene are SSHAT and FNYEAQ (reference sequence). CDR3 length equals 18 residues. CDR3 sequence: CASSLFSASGKSVETQYF.

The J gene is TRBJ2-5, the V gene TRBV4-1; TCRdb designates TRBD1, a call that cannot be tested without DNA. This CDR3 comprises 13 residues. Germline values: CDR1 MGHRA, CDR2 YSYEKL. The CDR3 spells CASSQAPAETQYF.